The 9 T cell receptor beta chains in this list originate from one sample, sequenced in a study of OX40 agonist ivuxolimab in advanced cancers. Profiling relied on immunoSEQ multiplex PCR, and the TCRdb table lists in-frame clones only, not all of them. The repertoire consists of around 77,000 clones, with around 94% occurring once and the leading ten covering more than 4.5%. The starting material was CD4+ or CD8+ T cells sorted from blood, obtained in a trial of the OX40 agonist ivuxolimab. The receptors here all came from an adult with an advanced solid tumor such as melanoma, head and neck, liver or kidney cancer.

CDR3 region: CASSPRTGELGEQYF. CDR3 coding DNA: TGTGCCAGCTCACCACGGACAGGGGAGTTGGGAGAGCAGTACTTC. The V call is TRBV18, the J call TRBJ2-7, with 9 nucleotides matching TRBD1. Germline assignment: CDR1 KGHSH and CDR2 LQKENI. The J segment lost 7 bases and the V segment lost 1 base, leaving 8 bases of the junction unmatched. CDR3 length: 15 amino acids. Full variable domain (outside the CDR3, taken from reference TRBV18 and TRBJ2-7): NAGVMQNPRHLVRRRGQEARLRCSPMKGHSHVYWYRQLPEEGLKFMVYLQKENIIDESGMPKERFSAEFPKEGPSILRIQQVVRGDSAAYFCASSPRTGELGEQYFGPGTRLTVT.

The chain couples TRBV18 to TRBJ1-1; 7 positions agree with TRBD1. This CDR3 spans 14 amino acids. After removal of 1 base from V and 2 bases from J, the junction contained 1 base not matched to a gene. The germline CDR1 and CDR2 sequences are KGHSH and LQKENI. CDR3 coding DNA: TGTGCCAGCTCACCACAGGGGGCCAACACTGAAGCTTTCTTT. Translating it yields CASSPQGANTEAFF.

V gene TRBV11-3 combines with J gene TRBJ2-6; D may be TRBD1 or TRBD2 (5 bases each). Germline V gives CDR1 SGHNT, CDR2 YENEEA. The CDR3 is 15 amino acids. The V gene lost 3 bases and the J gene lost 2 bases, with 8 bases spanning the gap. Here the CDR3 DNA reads TGTGCCAGCAGCTTGCAGGGACCTGGGGCCAACGTCCTGACTTTC. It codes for CASSLQGPGANVLTF.

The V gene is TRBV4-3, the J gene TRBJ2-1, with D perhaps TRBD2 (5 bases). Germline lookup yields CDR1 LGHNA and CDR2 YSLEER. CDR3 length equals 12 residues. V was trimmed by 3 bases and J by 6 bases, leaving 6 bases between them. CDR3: CASSQRANEQFF. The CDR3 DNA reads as TGCGCCAGCAGCCAGAGGGCCAATGAGCAGTTCTTC.

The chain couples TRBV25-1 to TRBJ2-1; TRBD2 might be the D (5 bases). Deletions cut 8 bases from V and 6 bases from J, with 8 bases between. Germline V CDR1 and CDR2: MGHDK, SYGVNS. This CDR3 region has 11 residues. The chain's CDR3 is CASDRGNEQFF. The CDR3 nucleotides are TGTGCCAGCGACCGGGGCAATGAGCAGTTCTTC.

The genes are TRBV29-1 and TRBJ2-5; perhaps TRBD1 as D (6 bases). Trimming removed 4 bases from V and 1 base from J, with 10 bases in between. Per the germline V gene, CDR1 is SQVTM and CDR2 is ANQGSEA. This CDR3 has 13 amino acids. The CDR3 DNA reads TGCAGCGTTGGTGGACAGCTCCAAGAGACCCAGTACTTC. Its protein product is CSVGGQLQETQYF. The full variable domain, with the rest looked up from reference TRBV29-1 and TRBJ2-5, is SAVISQKPSRDICQRGTSLTIQCQVDSQVTMMFWYRQQPGQSLTLIATANQGSEATYESGFVIDKFPISRPNLTFSTLTVSNMSPEDSSIYLCSVGGQLQETQYFGPGTRLLVL.

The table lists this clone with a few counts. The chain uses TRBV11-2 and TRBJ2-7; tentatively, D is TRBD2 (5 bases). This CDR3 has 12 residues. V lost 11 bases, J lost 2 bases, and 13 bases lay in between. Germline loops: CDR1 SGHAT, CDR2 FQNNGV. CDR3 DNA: TGTGCCTCCCGAGGGCCTACCTACGAGCAGTACTTC. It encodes CASRGPTYEQYF.

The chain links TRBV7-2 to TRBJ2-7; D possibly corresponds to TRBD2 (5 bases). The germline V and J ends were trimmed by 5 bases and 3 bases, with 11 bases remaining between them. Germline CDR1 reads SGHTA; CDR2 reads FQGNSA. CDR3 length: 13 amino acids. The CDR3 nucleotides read TGTGCCAGCAGCGCTAGTGCGGGCTACGAGCAGTACTTC. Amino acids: CASSASAGYEQYF.

The CDR3, as DNA: TGCGCCAGCAGCCAAGAACAGGGTGGGGAGACCCAGTACTTC. Encoded protein: CASSQEQGGETQYF. J is TRBJ2-5 and V is TRBV4-1; maybe TRBD1 (6 bases). V was trimmed by 0 bases and J by 5 bases, leaving 10 bases between them. Germline V lookup: CDR1 MGHRA, CDR2 YSYEKL. The CDR3 contains 14 residues.